The 26 T cell receptor beta chains reported below all come from one sample, sequenced in a study of T cells in localized non-small cell lung cancer. Produced via immunoSEQ multiplex PCR; TCRdb's table is partial and in-frame only. The sample carries over 2,000 clones, 21% recorded once. Source: normal lung tissue next to the tumor, taken before any cancer treatment. The receptors were sampled from a woman aged 40-69 years with stage I lung adenocarcinoma.

The chain employs TRBV9 and TRBJ1-2; 9 nucleotides match TRBD1. Germline CDR1 and CDR2: SGDLS and YYNGEE. V was pared by 5 bases and J by 7 bases, with 12 bases of the junction left unmatched. The CDR3 is 15 amino acids. CDR3 protein: CASSEGTGRALGYTF. CDR3 sequence (DNA): TGTGCCAGCAGTGAAGGGACAGGGAGGGCCCTTGGCTACACCTTC.

This clone has only a few counts. This rearrangement joins TRBV6-8 to TRBJ2-2; 8 nucleotides match TRBD1. Germline CDR1 MNHGY, CDR2 SAAAGT. The CDR3 totals 15 residues. V was pared by 6 bases and J by 5 bases, with 8 bases of the junction left unmatched. CDR3 nucleotide sequence: TGTGCCAGCAGACTACAGGGGGTGGGGACCGGGGAGCTGTTTTTT. Amino acid sequence: CASRLQGVGTGELFF.

This clone was counted between two and nine times. J is TRBJ2-1 and V is TRBV29-1; TRBD1 aligns across 9 bases. The CDR3 consists of 14 residues. Germline lookup yields CDR1 SQVTM and CDR2 ANQGSEA. V dropped 2 bases and J dropped 6; count of bases not matched to a gene: 5. CDR3 protein: CSVESGTGTNEQFF. CDR3 coding DNA: TGCAGCGTTGAATCAGGGACAGGGACCAATGAGCAGTTCTTC.

V gene TRBV6-4 combines with J gene TRBJ1-4; D gene ambiguous. Germline lookup yields CDR1 MRHNA and CDR2 SNTAGT. CDR3 length equals 11 residues. V was trimmed by 3 bases and J by 11 bases, leaving 7 bases between them. CDR3 amino acids: CASSEGPKLFF. Written as DNA, the CDR3 is TGTGCCAGCAGTGAAGGGCCTAAACTGTTTTTT.

A few counts support this clone. The chain links TRBV30 to TRBJ2-2; D may correspond to TRBD1 or TRBD2 (5 bases each). This CDR3 region has 12 residues. Germline V gives CDR1 GTSNPN, CDR2 SVGIG (reference sequence). V lost 7 bases and J lost 5, with 11 bases in between. CDR3 DNA: TGTGCCTCCGGGGCGAGGACCGGGGAGCTGTTTTTT. This translates into CASGARTGELFF.

J is TRBJ1-2 and V is TRBV19, with D unclear. The CDR3 has 12 amino acids. Germline-derived CDR1 and CDR2 are LNHDA and SQIVND (reference sequence). The V gene lost 10 bases and the J gene lost 1 base, with 10 bases spanning the gap. The CDR3 DNA reads as TGTGCCACTGGGCGGATTAACTATGGCTACACCTTC. Its translation is CATGRINYGYTF.

The V gene is TRBV30, the J gene TRBJ2-5; 15 bases are a match to TRBD2. Germline CDR1 is GTSNPN and CDR2 is SVGIG (reference sequence). This CDR3 comprises 15 residues. V lost 1 base, J lost 5 bases, and 2 bases stayed unmatched. The CDR3 region has the DNA TGTGCCTGGAGTGGAGGGACTAGCGGGAGGGAGACCCAGTACTTC. Amino acids: CAWSGGTSGRETQYF.

This clone is categorized as medium-sized. The chain combines TRBV6-8 with TRBJ1-3; 9 nucleotides align to TRBD1. The CDR3 spans 16 residues. With 4 bases clipped from V and 6 bases from J, the junction kept 10 bases outside the gene matches. Per the germline V gene, CDR1 is MNHGY and CDR2 is SAAAGT. CDR3: CASSSRQGTGKNTIYF. DNA for the CDR3: TGTGCCAGCAGTTCCAGACAGGGGACAGGGAAAAACACCATATATTTT.

This clone was seen a handful of times. This chain uses TRBV28 with TRBJ2-7; 9 bases line up with TRBD2. CDR1 and CDR2 from the germline V gene are MDHEN and SYDVKM. CDR3 length: 13 amino acids. J gave up 4 bases and V 7 bases, and 5 bases lay outside the gene matches. The CDR3 DNA sequence: TGTGCCAGCACCAGCGGGAGGATGTACGAGCAGTACTTC. Protein sequence: CASTSGRMYEQYF.

This clone turned up a few times. One end of the junction is discordant with germline, which a read error may explain. The V and J genes are TRBV6-8 and TRBJ2-3; D may be TRBD1 (7 bases). The CDR3 totals 15 residues. Germline CDR1 reads MNHGY; CDR2 reads SAAAGT. In DNA form, the CDR3 reads TGTGCCATCAGTGCAGGGGGGATCTTGGAAGATACGCAGTATTTT. This codes for CAISAGGILEDTQYF.

This clone rates as medium-sized. The chain combines TRBV2 with TRBJ2-7, with a possible D match to TRBD2 (5 bases). The CDR3 is 13 residues long. The V gene's germline CDR1 is SNHLY and CDR2 FYNNEI. Between the trimmed V and J ends, which lost 11 bases and 0 bases, there was a span of 14 bases. The CDR3 DNA sequence: TGTGCCTTAAGTTCGGGGAGCTCCTACGAGCAGTACTTC. As protein: CALSSGSSYEQYF.

The CDR3 loop reads CASGRSSSTDTQYF. In DNA, the CDR3 is TGCGCCAGCGGACGGAGTTCTAGCACAGATACGCAGTATTTT. The chain couples TRBV5-1 to TRBJ2-3; no reliable D call. The germline V gene encodes CDR1 SGHRS and CDR2 YFSETQ. The V end lost 7 bases, the J end lost 0 bases, and 12 bases lay between the germline ends. CDR3 length: 14 residues.

This clone was observed a handful of times. The chain couples TRBV6-1 to TRBJ2-7; 8 bases match TRBD2. Unmatched junction bases numbered 19, after V lost 0 bases and J lost 0 bases. There are 21 residues in the CDR3. Germline V gene lookup returns CDR1 MNHNS and CDR2 SASEGT. The CDR3 DNA reads as TGTGCCAGCAGTGAAGCGCGGCCCCGGGGAGCGGGGGTGTCGAGCTCCTACGAGCAGTACTTC. This translates into CASSEARPRGAGVSSSYEQYF.

V usage is TRBV30 and J usage is TRBJ1-1; 9 positions agree with TRBD1. The CDR3 contains 14 residues. Germline loops: CDR1 GTSNPN, CDR2 SVGIG (reference sequence). V trimming: 7 bases; J trimming: 8 bases; junction bases outside the gene matches: 14. The CDR3 protein is CAFRPGQGGREAFF. Here the CDR3 DNA reads TGTGCCTTCCGACCGGGACAGGGAGGGAGGGAAGCTTTCTTT. Variable domain in full (rest from reference TRBV30 and TRBJ1-1): SQTIHQWPATLVQPVGSPLSLECTVEGTSNPNLYWYRQAAGRGLQLLFYSVGIGQISSEVPQNLSASRPQDRQFILSSKKLLLSDSGFYLCAFRPGQGGREAFFGQGTRLTVV.

V and J are TRBV7-5 and TRBJ2-3; the table assigns TRBD2, which was not confirmed against the DNA. TRBV7-5 is a recognized pseudogene. The CDR3 contains 15 residues. The CDR3 here is CASSVGLAGPGTQYF. The CDR3 region has the DNA TGTGCCAGCAGCGTGGGACTAGCGGGCCCGGGTACGCAGTATTTT.

The V gene is TRBV5-1, the J gene TRBJ2-3, with D possibly called TRBD1 or TRBD2 (5 bases each). The germline V and J ends were trimmed by 4 bases and 2 bases, with 14 bases remaining between them. CDR3 length equals 15 residues. Germline values: CDR1 SGHRS, CDR2 YFSETQ. The chain's CDR3 is CASSLVGAPTDTQYF. The CDR3 coding sequence is TGCGCCAGCAGCCTCGTCGGGGCCCCCACAGATACGCAGTATTTT.

This clone was counted between two and nine times. V usage is TRBV18 and J usage is TRBJ1-3, with TRBD1 as a possible D gene (5 bases). The length of the CDR3 is 16 residues. Trimming shortened V by 0 bases and J by 0 bases, and 9 bases separated the two germline ends. The germline V gene has CDR1 KGHSH and CDR2 LQKENI. CDR3 amino acids: CASSPPGRVSGNTIYF. DNA of the CDR3: TGTGCCAGCTCACCACCGGGCAGGGTCTCTGGAAACACCATATATTTT.

V usage is TRBV10-3 and J usage is TRBJ2-7; unclear D gene. Germline values: CDR1 ENHRY, CDR2 SYGVKD. Trimming stripped 0 bases from V and 2 bases from J, with 8 bases between. CDR3 length: 14 amino acids. The CDR3 spells CAISESAQAYEQYF. CDR3 DNA: TGTGCCATCAGTGAGTCAGCCCAGGCCTACGAGCAGTACTTC.

This clone came up a few times. The gene calls are TRBV6-8 and TRBJ1-4; 10 nucleotides match TRBD1. Losses at the gene ends were 5 bases for V and 10 bases for J; bases not matched to a gene: 7. The CDR3 has 14 residues. Per the germline V gene, CDR1 is MNHGY and CDR2 is SAAAGT. The CDR3 coding sequence is TGTGCCAGCAGTGGGGACAGGGGCGCGCTAAAACTGTTTTTT. Encoded protein: CASSGDRGALKLFF.

This clone was counted a few times. The chain is built from TRBV7-2 and TRBJ1-1, with D unclear. With 5 bases removed from V and 7 bases from J, the gap between germline ends came to 14 bases. The CDR3 runs 13 residues. In germline, CDR1 is SGHTA, CDR2 FQGNSA. CDR3: CASSKDLIYEAFF. The CDR3 DNA follows: TGTGCCAGCAGCAAGGACTTGATATATGAAGCTTTCTTT.

By share, this clone ranks as large. V is TRBV6-8 and J is TRBJ1-5, with D unresolved. V was clipped by 5 bases and J by 4 bases, with 6 bases between them. The length of the CDR3 is 12 residues. CDR1 is MNHGY and CDR2 is SAAAGT in the germline V gene. The CDR3 DNA reads as TGTGCCAGCAGTCCCCGAAATCAGCCCCAGCATTTT. This sequence encodes CASSPRNQPQHF.

This clone has just a few counts. The rearrangement joins TRBV6-8 to TRBJ2-3; no clear D. The ends were cut back, 4 bases at V and 0 bases at J, with 11 bases in the middle. This CDR3 spans 15 amino acids. Looked up from germline, CDR1 is MNHGY and CDR2 is SAAAGT. Written as DNA, the CDR3 is TGTGCCAGCAGTTTCGTGGCCCTAAGCACAGATACGCAGTATTTT. Its protein is CASSFVALSTDTQYF.

The rearrangement links TRBV28 to TRBJ2-1, with D possibly being TRBD1 or TRBD2 (5 bases each). CDR3 length equals 15 residues. V dropped 4 bases and J dropped 1 base, with 11 bases sitting between them. CDR1 MDHEN and CDR2 SYDVKM come from the germline V gene. The CDR3 is CASSSGALSYNEQFF. For the CDR3, the DNA is TGTGCCAGCAGTTCCGGGGCGCTGTCCTACAATGAGCAGTTCTTC. The full variable domain, with the rest looked up from reference TRBV28 and TRBJ2-1, is DVKVTQSSRYLVKRTGEKVFLECVQDMDHENMFWYRQDPGLGLRLIYFSYDVKMKEKGDIPEGYSVSREKKERFSLILESASTNQTSMYLCASSSGALSYNEQFFGPGTRLTVL.

In this sample, this clone turned up a few times. This rearrangement joins TRBV6-8 to TRBJ2-1; the D is unclear. CDR3 length: 14 amino acids. V shed 4 bases and J shed 5 bases, with 12 bases lying between them. From germline, CDR1 is MNHGY and CDR2 SAAAGT. The CDR3: CASSFGQWDNEQFF. The DNA of the CDR3 is TGTGCCAGCAGTTTCGGGCAGTGGGACAATGAGCAGTTCTTC.

V and J are TRBV14 and TRBJ2-7; D is unclear. CDR1 and CDR2 (germline): SGHDN, FVKESK. This CDR3 is 13 amino acids long. The V end was cut by 4 bases, the J end by 3 bases, with 10 bases between. The CDR3 DNA follows: TGTGCCAGCAGCCTTCACAGTAGCTACGAGCAGTACTTC. It translates to CASSLHSSYEQYF.

By frequency in the sample, this clone is medium-sized. CDR3: CASRHLGVGNTEAFF. DNA for the CDR3: TGTGCCAGCAGACACTTGGGGGTTGGGAACACTGAAGCTTTCTTT. The chain uses TRBV11-3 and TRBJ1-1; maybe TRBD1 (5 bases). The germline V and J ends were trimmed by 6 bases and 1 base, with 15 bases remaining between them. The length of the CDR3 is 15 residues. Germline CDR1 and CDR2: SGHNT and YENEEA.